This is a list of T cell receptor beta chains from one sample in a study of cytomegalovirus exposure and HLA in healthy donors. The assay was immunoSEQ multiplex PCR, and TCRdb's table has in-frame clones only and misses some. The table has 150,000 to 200,000 clones, approximately 85% seen once. Sequencing input: PBMCs. The origin of the receptors is a man between 18 and 35 years old in good health and CMV-seropositive. CDR3s include the opening cysteine and the closing phenylalanine or tryptophan. Fields, in order: clone size, J gene, D gene, V gene, CDR3 protein, CDR3 DNA. The D gene is left open where the match is weak. The size field is filled for only some rows; it gives once, few, many or a size class.

NA TRBJ2-7 TRBD1 TRBV27 CASSFPGGEREQYF TGTGCCAGCAGTTTCCCAGGGGGCGAACGCGAGCAGTACTTC
NA TRBJ2-5 NA TRBV12-2 CASRLGAGNQETQYF TGTGCAAGTCGCTTAGGAGCGGGGAACCAAGAGACCCAGTACTTC
NA TRBJ2-1 NA TRBV5-5 CASSAKDWGGYNEQFF TGTGCCAGCAGCGCTAAGGACTGGGGTGGGTACAATGAGCAGTTCTTC
NA TRBJ2-3 TRBD2 TRBV6-5 CASTPGGARTDTQYF TGTGCCAGCACCCCGGGAGGGGCCCGCACAGATACGCAGTATTTT
NA TRBJ2-1 TRBD2 TRBV25-1 CASSDTGGPGSGEQFF TGTGCCAGCAGTGATACGGGGGGGCCGGGGAGTGGTGAGCAGTTCTTC
once TRBJ2-1 TRBD2 TRBV5-5 CASSLYLRGASYNEQFF TGTGCCAGCAGCTTGTACCTGCGGGGGGCCTCCTACAATGAGCAGTTCTTC
once TRBJ1-3 TRBD1 TRBV28 CASSPTGAGNTIYF TGTGCCAGCAGTCCCACAGGGGCTGGAAACACCATATATTTT
few TRBJ2-5 NA TRBV5-1 CASSLSGGEETQYF TGCGCCAGCAGCTTATCCGGCGGGGAGGAGACCCAGTACTTC
NA TRBJ1-5 NA TRBV27 CASSFAQGGQPQHF TGTGCCAGCAGTTTCGCGCAGGGTGGCCAGCCCCAGCATTTT
few TRBJ1-2 TRBD1 TRBV27 CASSLSYRGEGGYTF TGTGCCAGCAGTTTATCATACAGGGGGGAAGGTGGCTACACCTTC
NA TRBJ2-5 NA TRBV5-4 CASSLWGRRETQYF TGTGCCAGCAGCTTGTGGGGAAGGAGGGAGACCCAGTACTTC
NA TRBJ2-7 NA TRBV6-1 CASSERAGVEGYEQYF TGTGCCAGCAGTGAAAGGGCCGGGGTGGAGGGTTACGAGCAGTACTTC
few TRBJ1-1 NA TRBV4-1 CASSQDRGGRNTEAFF TGCGCCAGCAGCCAAGATCGGGGAGGTAGGAACACTGAAGCTTTCTTT
NA TRBJ1-2 NA TRBV7-2 CASSLRTGPSGNYGYTF TGTGCCAGCAGCTTACGTACAGGGCCATCTGGAAACTATGGCTACACCTTC
NA TRBJ2-1 TRBD1 TRBV7-2 CASSSGQGEKGQFF TGTGCCAGCAGCTCGGGACAGGGGGAAAAGGGGCAGTTCTTC
NA TRBJ2-3 NA TRBV19 CASKAADTQYF TGTGCCAGTAAGGCGGCAGATACGCAGTATTTT
NA TRBJ1-2 NA TRBV7-9 CASSPGQLYGYTF TGTGCCAGCAGCCCGGGACAACTCTATGGCTACACCTTC
NA TRBJ2-2 TRBD2 TRBV19 CASTPGGRDTGELFF TGTGCCAGTACTCCGGGGGGGCGGGACACCGGGGAGCTGTTTTTT
once TRBJ1-1 NA TRBV5-1 CASSLGATANTEAFF TGCGCCAGCAGCTTGGGGGCTACGGCGAACACTGAAGCTTTCTTT
NA TRBJ2-3 NA TRBV15 CATSRGIGASTDTQYF TGTGCCACCAGCAGAGGTATAGGGGCTAGCACAGATACGCAGTATTTT
NA TRBJ1-1 NA TRBV30 CAWSVSVYTEAFF TGTGCCTGGAGTGTTTCGGTCTACACTGAAGCTTTCTTT
NA TRBJ1-2 NA TRBV6-1 CASHLTLNYGYTF TGTGCCAGCCATTTGACACTGAACTATGGCTACACCTTC
NA TRBJ1-2 TRBD1 TRBV18 CASSPRTGGAAGDGYTF TGTGCCAGCTCACCACGGACAGGGGGCGCGGCGGGAGATGGCTACACCTTC
NA TRBJ2-2 TRBD2 TRBV30 CAWRLAGGRTGELFF TGTGCCTGGAGGCTAGCGGGGGGGAGAACCGGGGAGCTGTTTTTT
NA TRBJ1-2 NA TRBV10-3 CAISALAEGYTF TGTGCCATCAGTGCATTGGCAGAAGGCTACACCTTC
NA TRBJ2-5 TRBD2 TRBV5-1 CASSFMPSGGLPQETQYF TGCGCCAGCAGCTTTATGCCTAGCGGGGGCCTCCCACAAGAGACCCAGTACTTC
NA TRBJ1-5 NA TRBV6-1 CASSETDSNQPQHF TGTGCCAGCAGTGAAACAGATAGCAATCAGCCCCAGCATTTT
NA TRBJ2-3 NA TRBV5-1 CASSPGEWEGEDTQYF TGCGCCAGCAGCCCAGGCGAATGGGAGGGGGAGGATACGCAGTATTTT
NA TRBJ2-7 NA TRBV5-6 CASSLRKFEQYF TGTGCCAGCAGCTTAAGAAAGTTCGAGCAGTACTTC
NA TRBJ2-4 TRBD2 TRBV11-1 CASSLGGGTSRIQYF TGTGCCAGCAGCTTAGGGGGGGGGACTAGCCGCATTCAGTACTTC
few TRBJ2-3 NA TRBV6-1 CASSVRTKDTQYF TGTGCCAGCAGTGTACGGACTAAAGATACGCAGTATTTT
NA TRBJ1-2 TRBD1 TRBV19 CASRQGKYGYTF TGTGCCAGTAGACAGGGGAAATATGGCTACACCTTC
NA TRBJ1-6 NA TRBV4-1 CASSQESGRRGPLHF TGCGCCAGCAGCCAAGAAAGCGGAAGGCGTGGGCCCCTCCACTTT
NA TRBJ1-2 TRBD1 TRBV14 CASSTTGGTIHGYTF TGTGCCAGCAGCACGACAGGGGGAACGATTCATGGCTACACCTTC
NA TRBJ1-3 NA TRBV6-5 CASSPLDISGNTIYF TGTGCCAGCAGTCCGCTAGATATCTCTGGAAACACCATATATTTT
NA TRBJ1-3 TRBD1 TRBV18 CASSPGQGASGNTIYF TGTGCCAGCTCACCTGGACAGGGAGCCTCTGGAAACACCATATATTTT
NA TRBJ2-5 TRBD1 TRBV6-4 CARDRANQYF TGTGCCAGGGACAGGGCGAACCAGTACTTC
NA TRBJ1-1 NA TRBV12-2 CASRLPWGGSEAFF TGTGCAAGTCGCTTACCTTGGGGGGGGAGTGAAGCTTTCTTT
NA TRBJ2-3 TRBD1 TRBV6-1 CATTDRGDTDTQYF TGTGCCACCACGGACAGGGGAGACACAGATACGCAGTATTTT
NA TRBJ2-3 TRBD1 TRBV30 CAWRLRPGQGTFTSTDTQYF TGTGCCTGGAGGCTACGTCCGGGACAGGGTACTTTTACTAGCACAGATACGCAGTATTTT
once TRBJ1-6 TRBD1 TRBV5-1 CASSLDRQGAFGSSYNSPLHF TGCGCCAGCAGCTTGGACCGACAGGGGGCTTTCGGAAGCTCCTATAATTCACCCCTCCACTTT
NA TRBJ2-3 TRBD2 TRBV2 CASSGASGGARTDTQYF TGTGCCAGCAGTGGGGCTAGCGGGGGGGCGAGGACAGATACGCAGTATTTT
NA TRBJ2-1 TRBD1 TRBV18 CASSGGTGGSYNEQFF TGTGCCAGCTCAGGCGGGACAGGGGGCTCCTACAATGAGCAGTTCTTC
NA TRBJ2-3 NA TRBV6-1 CASSPLTSPRDTQYF TGTGCCAGCAGCCCTCTTACTTCCCCCAGGGATACGCAGTATTTT
NA TRBJ1-1 NA TRBV29-1 CSVEEWDTEAFF TGCAGCGTTGAAGAATGGGACACAGAAGCTTTCTTT
NA TRBJ2-7 TRBD2 TRBV13 CASSLARASRGFHEQYF TGTGCCAGCAGCTTAGCCCGGGCCTCGCGGGGGTTCCACGAGCAGTACTTC
NA TRBJ1-2 TRBD1 TRBV18 CASSPPQGATYGYTF TGTGCCAGCTCACCACCGCAGGGGGCGACGTATGGCTACACCTTC